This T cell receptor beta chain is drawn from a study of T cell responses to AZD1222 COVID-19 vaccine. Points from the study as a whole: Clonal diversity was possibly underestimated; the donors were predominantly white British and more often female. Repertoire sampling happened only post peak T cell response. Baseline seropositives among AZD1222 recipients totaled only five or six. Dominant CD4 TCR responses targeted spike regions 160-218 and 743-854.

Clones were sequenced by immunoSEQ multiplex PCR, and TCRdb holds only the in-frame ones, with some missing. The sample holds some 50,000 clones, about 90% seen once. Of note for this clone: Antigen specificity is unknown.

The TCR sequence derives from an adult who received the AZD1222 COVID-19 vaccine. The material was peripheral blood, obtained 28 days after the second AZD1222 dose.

This CDR3 reads CASSLKGAIGNQPQHF. For the CDR3, the DNA is TGTGCCAGCAGCCTTAAGGGGGCGATAGGCAATCAGCCCCAGCATTTT. V usage is TRBV3-1 (or the pseudogene TRBV3-2) and J usage is TRBJ1-5; 7 nucleotides line up with TRBD1. This CDR3 region has 16 residues. Germline CDR1 and CDR2: LGHDT and YNNKEL (reference sequence). Germline trimming cut 4 bases from V and 2 bases from J; bases unmatched to any gene: 8.